These 30 T cell receptor beta chains share one sample of origin, sequenced in a study of T-cell memory formation after mild COVID-19. Each CDR3 protein gets one entry after TCRdb re-called the 5' RACE reads with MiXCR. The sample holds 85,000 to 120,000 distinct CDR3 sequences, around 11% seen once. The sample was PBMCs or a T cell subset sorted from them (not recorded which). These receptors were obtained from an adult woman who had mild COVID-19 (a few samples of this study predate the infection). Cell type and time point are not known.

This clonotype has at least ten counts. The chain links TRBV7-6 to TRBJ2-3; D ambiguous. Germline values: CDR1 SGHVS, CDR2 FNYEAQ. V lost 1 base, J lost 8 bases, and 10 bases lay in between. The CDR3 contains 13 residues. The CDR3 DNA reads TGTGCCAGCAGCTTAGGCGACCGCATTACGCAGTATTTT. Translating it yields CASSLGDRITQYF.

V gene TRBV14 combines with J gene TRBJ2-4; 9 bases are a match to TRBD1. Losses at the gene ends were 6 bases for V and 6 bases for J; bases not matched to a gene: 12. This CDR3 comprises 16 residues. Germline-derived CDR1 and CDR2 are SGHDN and FVKESK. This CDR3 reads CASSLSGTGSGNIQYF. CDR3 bases: TGTGCCAGCAGTCTTTCCGGGACAGGGTCCGGAAACATTCAGTACTTC.

The chain carries TRBV15 and TRBJ1-5; tentative D call: TRBD1 (6 bases). Germline assignment: CDR1 LNHNV and CDR2 YYDKDF (reference sequence). The CDR3 is 14 residues long. Trimming stripped 5 bases from V and 6 bases from J, with 14 bases between. CDR3 region: CATSQGGAPQPQHF. For the CDR3, the DNA is TGTGCCACCAGCCAAGGGGGGGCCCCTCAGCCCCAGCATTTT.

This clonotype was counted many times. The chain recombines TRBV5-1 with TRBJ2-2; no reliable D call. The CDR3 is made up of 17 amino acids. The germline V gene encodes CDR1 SGHRS and CDR2 YFSETQ. Trimming took off 0 bases at V and 0 bases at J, with 12 bases between the two ends. The CDR3 here is CASSLALAAPNTGELFF. CDR3 sequence (DNA): TGCGCCAGCAGCTTGGCCTTGGCCGCCCCGAACACCGGGGAGCTGTTTTTT.

The chain uses TRBV19 and TRBJ2-7, with D unresolved. Germline lookup yields CDR1 LNHDA and CDR2 SQIVND (reference sequence). Trimming cost V 3 bases and J 0 bases, with 6 bases left between them. The CDR3 loop spans 13 amino acids. The CDR3 DNA follows: TGTGCCAGTAGTATGGGCCTCTCCTACGAGCAGTACTTC. Amino acid sequence: CASSMGLSYEQYF.

This clonotype was seen a few times. This chain uses TRBV7-9 with TRBJ2-3, with 15 bases matching TRBD2. The CDR3 extends over 21 amino acids. V lost 4 bases and J lost 4; bases outside the gene matches: 18. The germline CDR1 and CDR2 sequences are SEHNR and FQNEAQ (reference sequence). The CDR3 loop is CASSYGPGTSGRSQPPDTQYF. In nucleotides, the CDR3 is TGTGCCAGCAGCTACGGTCCGGGGACTAGCGGGAGGTCGCAACCCCCAGATACGCAGTATTTT.

This chain links TRBV18 with TRBJ2-7; 7 nucleotides align to TRBD1. Germline CDR1 KGHSH, CDR2 LQKENI. V was pared by 3 bases and J by 0 bases, with 5 bases of the junction left unmatched. This CDR3 has 15 residues. CDR3 nucleotides: TGTGCCAGCTCACCTGAGGGACAGAGCTCCTACGAGCAGTACTTC. Residues: CASSPEGQSSYEQYF.

This clonotype has more than one count but fewer than ten. The chain is built from TRBV7-2 and TRBJ1-2; D might be TRBD1 (5 bases). Trimming pared 1 base from V and 6 bases from J, leaving 12 bases between. The CDR3 contains 14 residues. The V gene's germline CDR1 is SGHTA and CDR2 FQGNSA. This CDR3 is CASSLDPGLDGYTF. In nucleotides, the CDR3 is TGTGCCAGCAGCTTAGATCCAGGGCTGGATGGCTACACCTTC.

In this sample, this clonotype turned up a few times. CDR3 in amino acids: CASSPGQEQYF. The CDR3 DNA sequence: TGTGCCAGCAGCCCCGGACAGGAGCAGTACTTC. The rearrangement joins TRBV12-3 or TRBV12-4 to TRBJ2-7, with D possibly being TRBD1 (6 bases). The CDR3 totals 11 residues. V lost 6 bases and J lost 7, with 10 bases in between.

The chain joins TRBV24-1 to TRBJ2-1; D gene uncertain. Germline CDR1 is KGHDR and CDR2 is SFDVKD. The V end was cut by 3 bases, the J end by 8 bases, with 4 bases between. The CDR3 loop spans 11 amino acids. The CDR3 region has the DNA TGTGCCACCAGTGATGGTGATGAGCAGTTCTTC. Amino acids: CATSDGDEQFF.

There are a few counts of this clonotype. The rearrangement links TRBV29-1 to TRBJ2-3; tentatively, D is TRBD2 (5 bases). Per the germline V gene, CDR1 is SQVTM and CDR2 is ANQGSEA. V lost 8 bases and J lost 2, with 17 bases in between. The CDR3 has 14 amino acids. The CDR3 reads CSTTVRGPTDTQYF. The CDR3 nucleotides are TGCAGCACAACAGTCCGGGGTCCCACAGATACGCAGTATTTT.

The rearrangement joins TRBV3-1 to TRBJ2-7; 8 bases agree with TRBD2. The CDR3 is 16 amino acids. From germline, CDR1 is LGHDT and CDR2 YNNKEL (reference sequence). Germline trimming cut 1 base from V and 2 bases from J; bases unmatched to any gene: 7. The CDR3 DNA is TGTGCCAGCAGCCAAGTAGCGGGGATCACTACCTACGAGCAGTACTTC. Translation gives CASSQVAGITTYEQYF.

The sample holds a few counts of this clonotype. J is TRBJ2-7 and V is TRBV3-1; tentatively, D is TRBD2 (5 bases). The germline CDR1 and CDR2 sequences are LGHDT and YNNKEL (reference sequence). This CDR3 contains 16 residues. The V gene lost 0 bases and the J gene lost 4 bases, with 16 bases spanning the gap. The CDR3 coding sequence is TGTGCCAGCAGCCAAGAGGGTGAGGGTCCGGGTTACGAGCAGTACTTC. This codes for CASSQEGEGPGYEQYF.

This clonotype was picked up many times. V and J are TRBV7-9 and TRBJ2-3, with 7 positions matching TRBD1. J gave up 2 bases and V 5 bases, and 13 bases lay outside the gene matches. From germline, CDR1 is SEHNR and CDR2 FQNEAQ (reference sequence). The CDR3 totals 17 residues. CDR3 sequence: CASSPRTGTEFTDTQYF. The CDR3 nucleotides are TGTGCCAGCAGCCCAAGGACCGGGACAGAGTTCACAGATACGCAGTATTTT.

At least ten counts were recorded for this clonotype. This chain uses TRBV15 with TRBJ2-2; D possibly matches TRBD1 or TRBD2 (5 bases each). Trimming took off 3 bases at V and 3 bases at J, with 14 bases between the two ends. There are 16 residues in the CDR3. Per germline, CDR1 LNHNV and CDR2 YYDKDF (reference sequence). This chain's CDR3 is CATSSPGQGDTGELFF. The CDR3 nucleotides are TGTGCCACCAGCAGCCCGGGGCAGGGAGACACCGGGGAGCTGTTTTTT.

Ten or more counts support this clonotype. The chain carries TRBV12-3 or TRBV12-4 and TRBJ2-7, with 9 positions matching TRBD1. This CDR3 has 15 amino acids. Trimming cost V 2 bases and J 4 bases; bases outside gene matches: 6. In DNA form, the CDR3 reads TGTGCCAGCAGTTTAACCGGGACAGGGTTTTACGAGCAGTACTTC. Its protein is CASSLTGTGFYEQYF.

The chain joins TRBV20-1 to TRBJ2-7; 14 positions agree with TRBD2. The germline V gene has CDR1 DFQATT and CDR2 SNEGSKA (reference sequence). The CDR3 extends over 15 amino acids. Unmatched junction bases numbered 4, after V lost 3 bases and J lost 3 bases. Here the CDR3 reads CSARGTSGGLYEQYF. The CDR3 DNA reads as TGCAGTGCTAGGGGGACTAGCGGGGGACTCTACGAGCAGTACTTC.

The chain links TRBV12-3 or TRBV12-4 to TRBJ2-1; TRBD1 aligns across 10 bases. With 5 bases clipped from V and 8 bases from J, the junction kept 9 bases outside the gene matches. The CDR3 length is 15 residues. The CDR3 nucleotides read TGTGCCAGCAGTGGGATGGACAGGGGGAGGCATGAGCAGTTCTTC. Its protein product is CASSGMDRGRHEQFF.

In this sample, this clonotype turned up many times. The chain employs TRBV7-2 and TRBJ2-1; D is ambiguous. The CDR3 spans 17 residues. The V end was cut by 5 bases, the J end by 0 bases, with 17 bases between. Germline values: CDR1 SGHTA, CDR2 FQGNSA. The CDR3 DNA follows: TGTGCCAGCAGCGCGAGGAACCGGTGGGGCTCCTACAATGAGCAGTTCTTC. Protein: CASSARNRWGSYNEQFF.

The V gene is TRBV5-5, the J gene TRBJ2-1, with D possibly being TRBD1 (6 bases). Per the germline V gene, CDR1 is SGHKS and CDR2 is YYEKEE (reference sequence). V lost 1 base to trimming and J lost 8 bases, with 19 bases between them. This CDR3 comprises 16 residues. The CDR3 loop is CASSLFPRTVPDEQFF. Here the CDR3 DNA reads TGTGCCAGCAGCTTGTTCCCCCGGACAGTACCCGATGAGCAGTTCTTC.

The table lists this clonotype with many counts. The chain carries TRBV6-5 and TRBJ2-7; 10 bases map to TRBD2. Unmatched junction bases numbered 6, after V lost 2 bases and J lost 5 bases. This CDR3 region has 15 residues. CDR1 and CDR2 from the germline V gene are MNHEY and SVGAGI. Written as DNA, the CDR3 is TGTGCCAGCAGTTACCGGAGCGGGAGGGCCCACGAGCAGTACTTC. This sequence encodes CASSYRSGRAHEQYF.

The V and J genes are TRBV13 and TRBJ2-3; the match to TRBD2 covers 11 bases. The V and J ends lost 2 bases and 2 bases, in that order; junction bases with no gene match: 3. This CDR3 contains 16 residues. Germline V gene lookup returns CDR1 PRHDT and CDR2 FYEKMQ (reference sequence). The CDR3 DNA sequence: TGTGCCAGCAGCTTAATGACTAGCGGGGTCACAGATACGCAGTATTTT. This gives the protein CASSLMTSGVTDTQYF.

This clonotype was picked up a small number of times. This chain links TRBV19 with TRBJ2-7, with unresolved D. CDR3 length equals 13 residues. Per the germline V gene, CDR1 is LNHDA and CDR2 is SQIVND (reference sequence). The germline V and J ends were trimmed by 1 base and 2 bases, with 6 bases remaining between them. The CDR3 bases are TGTGCCAGTAGTATAGCGGTGACCTACGAGCAGTACTTC. Amino acids: CASSIAVTYEQYF.

The chain uses TRBV5-4 and TRBJ2-2; D not certain. The CDR3 length is 16 residues. Germline V gene sequence: CDR1 SGHNT, CDR2 YYREEE (reference sequence). Deletions cut 3 bases from V and 7 bases from J, with 19 bases between. In DNA, the CDR3 is TGTGCCAGCAGCTCGCATACGTCCATAGCTGACGGGGAGCTGTTTTTT. Its protein product is CASSSHTSIADGELFF.

V and J are TRBV12-3 or TRBV12-4 and TRBJ2-3, with 7 nucleotides matching TRBD1. Losses at the gene ends were 5 bases for V and 2 bases for J; bases not matched to a gene: 4. The CDR3 contains 14 residues. CDR3 nucleotides: TGTGCCAGCAGTCCTGACAGGGACACAGATACGCAGTATTTT. It translates to CASSPDRDTDTQYF.

The J gene is TRBJ2-1, the V gene TRBV27; tentative D call: TRBD2 (5 bases). The CDR3 covers 14 residues. Germline V gene sequence: CDR1 MNHEY, CDR2 SMNVEV (reference sequence). V was pared by 6 bases and J by 6 bases, with 15 bases between. The CDR3 sequence is CASSDAWGVNEQFF. The CDR3, as DNA: TGTGCCAGCAGCGACGCTTGGGGAGTCAATGAGCAGTTCTTC.

The genes are TRBV29-1 and TRBJ1-1, with no clear D. The germline V gene encodes CDR1 SQVTM and CDR2 ANQGSEA. Trimming left V 4 bases short and J 1 base short, with 7 bases between. The CDR3 length is 12 residues. The CDR3 DNA sequence: TGCAGCGTTGTGTGGGAGAACACTGAAGCTTTCTTT. As protein: CSVVWENTEAFF.

This chain uses TRBV7-9 with TRBJ1-3; D is uncertain. The germline V gene has CDR1 SEHNR and CDR2 FQNEAQ (reference sequence). The CDR3 length is 16 residues. Trimming took 4 bases from V and 0 from J, leaving 13 bases between them. The chain's CDR3 is CASSSPFQDSGNTIYF. The CDR3 DNA follows: TGTGCCAGCAGCTCTCCCTTCCAGGACTCTGGAAACACCATATATTTT.

CDR3 in amino acids: CSARDVTSGSYEQYF. As DNA, the CDR3 is TGCAGTGCTAGAGATGTCACTAGCGGGTCCTACGAGCAGTACTTC. The gene calls are TRBV20-1 and TRBJ2-7; 9 bases are shared with TRBD2. Per the germline V gene, CDR1 is DFQATT and CDR2 is SNEGSKA (reference sequence). The CDR3 contains 15 residues. The V gene end was trimmed by 0 bases and the J gene end by 1 base; junction bases not matched to a gene: 4.

The chain uses TRBV24-1 and TRBJ2-1; maybe TRBD1 (6 bases). The germline V gene has CDR1 KGHDR and CDR2 SFDVKD. The CDR3 runs 11 residues. Trimming left V 7 bases short and J 7 bases short, with 7 bases between. The CDR3 here is CATRGGNEQFF. CDR3 DNA sequence: TGTGCCACCAGAGGGGGAAATGAGCAGTTCTTC.